The clone carrying this T cell receptor (beta chain) came up a few times. Its specificity is not known. Per individual sample, total RNA of at least 5 micrograms was extracted. Trimming left V 0 bases short and J 5 bases short, with 10 bases between. This CDR3 region has 14 residues. The germline gives CDR1 MNHEY, CDR2 SVGAGI. The second PCR ran about 6 to 12 cycles with a sample-barcoded 5' primer and J-beta primers. TCRdb analysed the 5' RACE reads with MiXCR anew, one entry per CDR3 protein. The table includes about 750,000 distinct CDR3 sequences, 50% to 65% detected once. The sample comes from a study of blood T cells in healthy people across ages. Findings and caveats of the study: Strong correlation existed between TCR beta diversity and naive T cell percentage.

The rearrangement uses TRBV6-5 and TRBJ1-2; D is perhaps TRBD1 (6 bases). The clonotype comes from a man aged 80 or over in good health. The sequenced sample consisted of blood. The CDR3 nucleotides read TGTGCCAGCAGTTACTCGTGGACAGAGTATGGCTACACCTTC. As protein: CASSYSWTEYGYTF.